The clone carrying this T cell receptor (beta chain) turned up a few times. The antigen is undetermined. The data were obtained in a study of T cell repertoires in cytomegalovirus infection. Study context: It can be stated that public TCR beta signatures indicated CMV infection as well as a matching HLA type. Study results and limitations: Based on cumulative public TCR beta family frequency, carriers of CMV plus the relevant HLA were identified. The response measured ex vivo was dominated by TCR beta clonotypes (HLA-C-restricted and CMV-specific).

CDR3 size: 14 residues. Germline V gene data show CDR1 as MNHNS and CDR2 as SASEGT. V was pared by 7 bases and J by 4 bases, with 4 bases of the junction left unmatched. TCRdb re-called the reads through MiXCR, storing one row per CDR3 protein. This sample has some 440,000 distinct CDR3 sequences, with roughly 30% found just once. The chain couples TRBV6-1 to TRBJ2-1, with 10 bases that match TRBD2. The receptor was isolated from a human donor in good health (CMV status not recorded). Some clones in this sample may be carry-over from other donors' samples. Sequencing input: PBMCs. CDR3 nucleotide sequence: TGTGCCAGCATGCTAGCGGGAGAGTACAATGAGCAGTTCTTC. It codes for CASMLAGEYNEQFF.